Below, 27 T cell receptor beta chains from the same sample are listed, as sequenced in a study of CD8 T cells in Susac syndrome. The RNA, about 0.45 to 1 ug, was put through reverse transcription using random hexamers. Using its own MiXCR run on the immunoSEQ multiplex PCR reads, TCRdb lists one record per CDR3 protein. The repertoire consists of about 89,000 distinct CDR3 sequences, with over 80% occurring once and the leading ten covering approximately 0.31%. The sample consisted of CD8+ T cells from PBMCs. The receptors here all came from a human donor in good health.

In DNA, the CDR3 is TGTGCCAGCAGCTCAGGGGTCCCTAATCAGCCCCAGCATTTT. This gives the protein CASSSGVPNQPQHF. V and J are TRBV11-2 and TRBJ1-5; a weak D match, TRBD1 (6 bases). V was trimmed by 4 bases and J by 4 bases, leaving 11 bases between them. This CDR3 has 14 residues. Germline V lookup: CDR1 SGHAT, CDR2 FQNNGV.

This sequence joins TRBV5-1 and TRBJ1-2; 10 bases are shared with TRBD1. V shed 5 bases, J shed 5 bases, and the junction held 9 bases outside the gene matches. The CDR3 contains 15 residues. Germline CDR1 and CDR2: SGHRS and YFSETQ. The CDR3 DNA is TGCGCCAGCAGACCACCGGGACAGGGGCTTTATGGCTACACCTTC. Its translation is CASRPPGQGLYGYTF.

The chain carries TRBV14 and TRBJ2-2; D remains unclear. Per germline, CDR1 SGHDN and CDR2 FVKESK. Trimming took 3 bases from V and 8 from J, leaving 16 bases between them. The CDR3 totals 15 residues. As DNA, the CDR3 is TGTGCCAGCAGCCATGATCGAAAAGTCAAGGGGGAGCTGTTTTTT. It specifies CASSHDRKVKGELFF.

V and J are TRBV15 and TRBJ2-7; D is unclear. Per the germline V gene, CDR1 is LNHNV and CDR2 is YYDKDF (reference sequence). The CDR3 spans 14 residues. V shed 4 bases and J shed 0 bases, with 10 bases lying between them. This chain's CDR3 is CATSTRVVSYEQYF. The CDR3 DNA reads as TGTGCCACCAGCACCCGGGTCGTCTCCTACGAGCAGTACTTC.

This sequence joins TRBV20-1 and TRBJ1-5, with 8 bases matching TRBD1. Germline V gene data show CDR1 as DFQATT and CDR2 as SNEGSKA (reference sequence). The J segment lost 8 bases and the V segment lost 0 bases, leaving 6 bases of the junction unmatched. The CDR3 spans 14 residues. The CDR3 region is CSARDLSGGEPQHF. The DNA of the CDR3 is TGCAGTGCTAGAGATCTTTCAGGGGGCGAGCCCCAGCATTTT.

This chain joins TRBV7-9 and TRBJ2-2; tentatively, D is TRBD2 (6 bases). CDR1 SEHNR and CDR2 FQNEAQ come from the germline V gene (reference sequence). Trimming removed 8 bases from V and 1 base from J, with 23 bases in between. This CDR3 has 18 residues. CDR3 in amino acids: CASGPPVGGAQNTGELFF. The CDR3 region has the DNA TGTGCCAGCGGCCCGCCAGTGGGGGGTGCCCAGAACACCGGGGAGCTGTTTTTT.

J is TRBJ1-4 and V is TRBV19, with TRBD1 matching 7 bases. The V gene end was trimmed by 6 bases and the J gene end by 7 bases; junction bases not matched to a gene: 8. Per the germline V gene, CDR1 is LNHDA and CDR2 is SQIVND (reference sequence). The CDR3 totals 14 residues. Written as DNA, the CDR3 is TGTGCCAGTAGCCCCACAGGGGCGAGTGAAAAACTGTTTTTT. Its protein is CASSPTGASEKLFF.

This clonotype has only one observation. The chain carries TRBV29-1 and TRBJ2-3; TRBD1 agrees at 9 bases. The length of the CDR3 is 13 residues. After removal of 7 bases from V and 4 bases from J, the junction contained 6 bases not matched to a gene. Germline lookup yields CDR1 SQVTM and CDR2 ANQGSEA. CDR3 in DNA: TGCAGCGGCCGGACAGGGGCCCCAGATACGCAGTATTTT. This gives the protein CSGRTGAPDTQYF.

The chain combines TRBV27 with TRBJ1-1; D is undetermined. Germline loops: CDR1 MNHEY, CDR2 SMNVEV (reference sequence). The CDR3 runs 13 residues. The V and J ends lost 3 bases and 6 bases respectively, with 11 bases between them. CDR3 bases: TGTGCCAGCAGTTTTGGTGGGAGGGCTGAAGCTTTCTTT. Protein product: CASSFGGRAEAFF.

This chain uses TRBV6-5 with TRBJ2-3, with D possibly being TRBD2 (5 bases). Trimming cost V 5 bases and J 2 bases, with 8 bases left between them. Germline-derived CDR1 and CDR2 are MNHEY and SVGAGI. CDR3 size: 13 residues. This CDR3 reads CASSPGITDTQYF. The CDR3 DNA is TGTGCCAGCAGTCCCGGGATCACAGATACGCAGTATTTT.

The CDR3 sequence: CATSNFPGQGSETQYF. For the CDR3, the DNA is TGTGCCACCAGCAATTTCCCGGGACAGGGATCAGAGACCCAGTACTTC. The chain links TRBV15 to TRBJ2-5; TRBD1 aligns across 9 bases. This CDR3 has 16 residues. The germline gives CDR1 LNHNV, CDR2 YYDKDF (reference sequence). J gave up 4 bases and V 4 bases, and 10 bases lay outside the gene matches.

This clonotype was observed a few times. The V call is TRBV29-1, the J call TRBJ2-2; D gene ambiguous. This CDR3 has 13 amino acids. Germline CDR1 and CDR2: SQVTM and ANQGSEA. V was shortened by 4 bases and J by 2 bases, with 8 bases between the two germline ends. The CDR3 DNA is TGCAGCGTTGCCGGGCCTAACACCGGGGAGCTGTTTTTT. The encoded protein is CSVAGPNTGELFF.

The CDR3 is CASTDGTDTQYF. As DNA, the CDR3 is TGTGCCAGTACCGACGGTACAGATACGCAGTATTTT. The chain is built from TRBV19 and TRBJ2-3; the D is unclear. The CDR3 consists of 12 residues. Germline-derived CDR1 and CDR2 are LNHDA and SQIVND (reference sequence). Deletions cut 7 bases from V and 3 bases from J, with 8 bases between.

The chain has TRBV7-9 and TRBJ2-5; maybe TRBD1 (5 bases). V dropped 5 bases and J dropped 7 bases, with 11 bases sitting between them. Per germline, CDR1 SEHNR and CDR2 FQNEAQ (reference sequence). The CDR3 is 12 amino acids. The CDR3 DNA reads as TGTGCCAGCAGCGGGGCGGTTTCGACCCAGTACTTC. It codes for CASSGAVSTQYF.

This rearrangement joins TRBV28 to TRBJ1-3; D perhaps matches TRBD1 (5 bases). The CDR3 runs 16 residues. In germline, CDR1 is MDHEN, CDR2 SYDVKM. V lost 2 bases and J lost 0, with 11 bases in between. The CDR3, as DNA: TGTGCCAGCAGTTTAACAGGCCTTACCTCTGGAAACACCATATATTTT. It is translated as CASSLTGLTSGNTIYF.

The chain links TRBV9 to TRBJ2-5; possibly TRBD2 for D (6 bases). Trimming took 6 bases from V and 1 from J, leaving 13 bases between them. The CDR3 totals 14 residues. The germline CDR1 and CDR2 sequences are SGDLS and YYNGEE. The DNA for the CDR3 is TGTGCCAGCACCCAAGGAGGGGTCCAAGAGACCCAGTACTTC. This codes for CASTQGGVQETQYF.

This chain connects TRBV5-4 to TRBJ2-7; 8 bases fit TRBD1. The CDR3 loop spans 15 amino acids. J was trimmed by 5 bases and V by 4 bases; bases with no gene match: 11. Germline V CDR1 and CDR2: SGHNT, YYREEE (reference sequence). The CDR3 DNA reads TGTGCCAGCAGCCCCTGGACAGGGAGCGACCACGAGCAGTACTTC. It translates to CASSPWTGSDHEQYF.

The chain uses TRBV9 and TRBJ2-4; TRBD2 matches at 9 bases. Trimming at V came to 0 bases and at J to 4 bases, leaving 5 bases not matched to a gene. Looked up from germline, CDR1 is SGDLS and CDR2 is YYNGEE. The CDR3 has 16 residues. The CDR3 here is CASSVGSGGPKNIQYF. The CDR3 DNA follows: TGTGCCAGCAGCGTAGGTAGCGGGGGCCCAAAAAACATTCAGTACTTC.

The chain links TRBV3-1 to TRBJ2-2, with D perhaps matching TRBD1 or TRBD2 (5 bases each). V lost 5 bases and J lost 6, with 10 bases in between. Germline CDR1 reads LGHDT; CDR2 reads YNNKEL (reference sequence). The CDR3 totals 13 residues. The CDR3 DNA reads TGTGCCAGCAGCGCCGGGGACCCCGGGGAGCTGTTTTTT. Protein: CASSAGDPGELFF.

The chain combines TRBV5-6 with TRBJ2-7, with 7 positions matching TRBD2. With 3 bases clipped from V and 6 bases from J, the junction kept 9 bases outside the gene matches. Germline CDR1 and CDR2: SGHDT and YYEEEE. CDR3 length: 14 amino acids. The DNA of the CDR3 is TGTGCCAGCAGCTCTGGACTAGAATTGGGCGAGCAGTACTTC. It yields the protein CASSSGLELGEQYF.

In nucleotides, the CDR3 is TGCAGTGCTAGCCTTACTAGCGTTAGCTCCTACGAGCAGTACTTC. Amino acid sequence: CSASLTSVSSYEQYF. The chain is built from TRBV20-1 and TRBJ2-7; 7 bases are shared with TRBD2. The CDR3 runs 15 residues. With 3 bases clipped from V and 0 bases from J, the junction kept 8 bases outside the gene matches. Per germline, CDR1 DFQATT and CDR2 SNEGSKA (reference sequence).

The chain links TRBV10-3 to TRBJ1-2, with D tentatively TRBD1 (6 bases). The V end lost 5 bases, the J end lost 8 bases, and 18 bases lay between the germline ends. The CDR3 loop spans 14 amino acids. Germline V gene sequence: CDR1 ENHRY, CDR2 SYGVKD. CDR3 DNA sequence: TGTGCCATCAGTTCAGCAGGGGAGGCGGTCGGCTACACCTTC. Translated, it gives CAISSAGEAVGYTF.

This chain links TRBV5-4 with TRBJ2-7; no reliable D call. V was clipped by 4 bases and J by 7 bases, with 9 bases between them. This CDR3 spans 11 amino acids. Germline V gene data show CDR1 as SGHNT and CDR2 as YYREEE (reference sequence). The CDR3 reads CASSVHREQYF. The CDR3 DNA reads as TGTGCCAGCAGCGTACATCGGGAGCAGTACTTC.

The chain employs TRBV30 and TRBJ1-2; D unclear. This CDR3 is 13 amino acids long. Trimming left V 2 bases short and J 2 bases short, with 9 bases between. In germline, CDR1 is GTSNPN, CDR2 SVGIG (reference sequence). The CDR3 DNA sequence: TGTGCCTGGAGTCTACAAAAGAACTATGGCTACACCTTC. Its translation is CAWSLQKNYGYTF.

The rearrangement joins TRBV15 to TRBJ2-3, with unresolved D. The germline CDR1 and CDR2 sequences are LNHNV and YYDKDF (reference sequence). The CDR3 has 14 amino acids. Between the trimmed V and J ends, which lost 4 bases and 0 bases, there was a span of 8 bases. Here the CDR3 reads CATSTQFSTDTQYF. The CDR3 DNA reads as TGTGCCACCAGCACCCAATTCAGCACAGATACGCAGTATTTT.

The chain links TRBV19 to TRBJ2-7, with D perhaps being TRBD1 or TRBD2 (5 bases each). Per germline, CDR1 LNHDA and CDR2 SQIVND (reference sequence). This CDR3 is 17 amino acids long. Trimming removed 3 bases at V and 2 bases at J, with 20 bases between. The CDR3 bases are TGTGCCAGTAGTATGGCCCATTTTGTAGAGGGGACCTACGAGCAGTACTTC. It yields the protein CASSMAHFVEGTYEQYF.

The chain has TRBV6-1 and TRBJ2-3; TRBD1 matches at 9 bases. CDR3 length: 14 residues. Germline V gene lookup returns CDR1 MNHNS and CDR2 SASEGT. The junction had 0 bases not matched to a gene; V was cut back by 1 base and J by 4 bases. The CDR3 region is CASSEGQGADTQYF. The CDR3 bases are TGTGCCAGCAGTGAAGGACAGGGGGCAGATACGCAGTATTTT.